This T cell receptor (beta chain) is from a study of cytomegalovirus exposure and HLA in healthy donors. Broader study findings: The authors later found HLA-associated TCR beta chains more clonally expanded than equally common others.

As concerns this clone: Its antigen is unidentified.

Researchers ran the PCR with 60 Vbeta and 13 Jbeta primers. Using immunoSEQ multiplex PCR, the repertoire was profiled, and TCRdb retains in-frame clones only, with some absent. The repertoire holds around 88,000 clones, with roughly 70% as singletons. V was cut by 6 bases and J by 7 bases, with 16 bases left in between. The CDR3 is made up of 14 amino acids. Germline V gives CDR1 MNHEY, CDR2 SVGAGI. This TCR derives from a male donor in good health and CMV-seronegative. This sequence joins TRBV6-5 and TRBJ1-5; maybe TRBD1 (5 bases). Sequencing used PBMCs. The CDR3 is CASSVGRVVQPQHF. The CDR3 DNA is TGTGCCAGCAGCGTGGGCAGGGTGGTCCAGCCCCAGCATTTT.